The table lists the clone carrying this T cell receptor (beta chain) with a count of one. Its specificity is not known. The treatment was: treatment-naive control, cytoreductive nephrectomy. The sample originates from a study of radiation and T cells in renal cell carcinoma. Broader study findings: Intratumoral heterogeneity was not captured in these approximately 1 g regions. Irradiated tumors had higher TCR clonality than control tumors. Compared with controls, irradiated tumors had more, larger dominant CDR3 motifs.

Profiled with immunoSEQ multiplex PCR; TCRdb holds only in-frame clones, not every one. This table holds 13,000 to 15,000 clones, approximately 65% found once. The starting material was tumor tissue, obtained from a patient whose treatment was nephrectomy without radiotherapy. The clonotype originates from a man aged 55-75 years with renal cell carcinoma.

CDR3 loop: CASKLEWGATNEKLFF. In DNA form, the CDR3 reads TGTGCCAGCAAATTGGAATGGGGCGCAACTAATGAAAAACTGTTTTTT. The chain carries TRBV2 and TRBJ1-4, with a weak D call TRBD1 (5 bases). The V and J ends lost 7 bases and 0 bases respectively, with 15 bases between them. CDR1 and CDR2 (germline): SNHLY, FYNNEI. CDR3 length: 16 amino acids.